This is a list of T cell receptor beta chains from one sample in a study of beta chain features in type 1 diabetes. Profiling relied on immunoSEQ multiplex PCR, and the TCRdb table lists in-frame clones only, not all of them. This table holds about 930,000 clones, roughly 16% found once. Sequenced material: naive CD4+ T cells from blood. The origin of the receptors is a woman between 18 and 29 years old in good health. The CDR3 runs from the conserved cysteine through the conserved F or W. Each record gives: D gene, J gene, V gene, CDR3 protein. D genes are given only for firm matches.

D: TRBD1
J: TRBJ1-5
V: TRBV6-1
CDR3: CASRGGQGGQPQHF

D: TRBD2
J: TRBJ2-1
V: TRBV9
CDR3: CASSGLAGGEQFF

D: .
J: TRBJ2-1
V: TRBV7-2
CDR3: CASSFIYEQFF

D: .
J: TRBJ2-2
V: TRBV7-9
CDR3: CASSWGDSRAGELFF

D: .
J: TRBJ2-2
V: TRBV11-1
CDR3: CASSSVETGELFF

D: .
J: TRBJ1-4
V: TRBV5-4
CDR3: CASSLGVDDEKLFF

D: TRBD2
J: TRBJ2-7
V: TRBV7-2
CDR3: CASSLESGRYEQYF

D: .
J: TRBJ2-2
V: TRBV7-3
CDR3: CASSAGNTGELFF

D: .
J: TRBJ2-5
V: TRBV28
CDR3: CASSDRFARGPVRETQYF

D: .
J: TRBJ2-1
V: TRBV19
CDR3: CASRLENEQFF

D: TRBD1
J: TRBJ1-2
V: TRBV5-6
CDR3: CASSRDGTASYGYTF

D: .
J: TRBJ2-3
V: TRBV28
CDR3: CASRPGGGTQYF

D: .
J: TRBJ2-2
V: TRBV6-5
CDR3: CASRNGRSTGELFF

D: .
J: TRBJ1-1
V: TRBV6-5
CDR3: CASSYLGRYTEAFF

D: TRBD1
J: TRBJ2-2
V: TRBV6-5
CDR3: CASSGDRASGELFF

D: TRBD1
J: TRBJ1-1
V: TRBV5-1
CDR3: CASRPGQVYTEAFF

D: .
J: TRBJ2-7
V: TRBV28
CDR3: CASSLSPGLSSYEQYF

D: TRBD1
J: TRBJ2-7
V: TRBV7-2
CDR3: CASSPRQGSYEQYF

D: .
J: TRBJ1-5
V: TRBV19
CDR3: CASSIDSYQPQHF

D: TRBD2
J: TRBJ2-1
V: TRBV29-1
CDR3: CSVGIGTSGYNEQFF

D: .
J: TRBJ2-2
V: TRBV7-2
CDR3: CASSIGARRGPTRGELFF

D: TRBD1
J: TRBJ2-7
V: TRBV7-9
CDR3: CASSSATGGSYEQYF

D: .
J: TRBJ2-6
V: TRBV6-1
CDR3: CASSQQGRGANVLTF

D: .
J: TRBJ1-2
V: TRBV2
CDR3: CASSEALYGYYGYTF

D: .
J: TRBJ1-2
V: TRBV27
CDR3: CASSLTSGNYGYTF

D: .
J: TRBJ1-1
V: TRBV18
CDR3: CASSPGRQNTEAFF

D: .
J: TRBJ2-2
V: TRBV5-4
CDR3: CASSSGQNTGELFF

D: TRBD2
J: TRBJ2-1
V: TRBV14
CDR3: CASSPLGTSGSNEQFF

D: .
J: TRBJ2-7
V: TRBV15
CDR3: CASSSGRDYEQYF

D: .
J: TRBJ2-5
V: TRBV5-1
CDR3: CASSLGGHSIQETQYF

D: .
J: TRBJ2-6
V: TRBV28
CDR3: CASISSGANVLTF

D: .
J: TRBJ2-1
V: TRBV25-1
CDR3: CASSEPGTLSHEQFF

D: TRBD2
J: TRBJ2-2
V: TRBV7-6
CDR3: CASSPKREYVTGELFF

D: .
J: TRBJ2-7
V: TRBV9
CDR3: CASSVSVSSYEQYF

D: TRBD2
J: TRBJ2-3
V: TRBV7-9
CDR3: CASSLRAGGPRADTQYF

D: TRBD1
J: TRBJ1-4
V: TRBV28
CDR3: CASSSFGQANEKLFF

D: .
J: TRBJ2-4
V: TRBV19
CDR3: CASSPQQLQNIQYF

D: TRBD2
J: TRBJ2-5
V: TRBV7-2
CDR3: CASSLALGSGRRGYGFETQYF

D: .
J: TRBJ1-1
V: TRBV5-6
CDR3: CASSLRRTEAFF

D: TRBD2
J: TRBJ2-1
V: TRBV6-1
CDR3: CASSERLAGNEQFF

D: .
J: TRBJ2-5
V: TRBV27
CDR3: CASSSQGETQYF

D: .
J: TRBJ2-3
V: TRBV7-2
CDR3: CASSLVVSTDTQYF

D: TRBD1
J: TRBJ1-1
V: TRBV7-9
CDR3: CASSFGTAMNTEAFF

D: .
J: TRBJ2-1
V: TRBV5-6
CDR3: CASSLGSAGKDNEQFF

D: .
J: TRBJ2-5
V: TRBV28
CDR3: CASSYREETQYF

D: .
J: TRBJ2-2
V: TRBV27
CDR3: CASSRADLNTGELFF

D: .
J: TRBJ2-2
V: TRBV9
CDR3: CASSVVSNTGELFF

D: .
J: TRBJ1-5
V: TRBV7-8
CDR3: CASSGGHQPQHF

D: TRBD1
J: TRBJ2-2
V: TRBV19
CDR3: CASTPATGGHTGELFF

D: TRBD2
J: TRBJ2-7
V: TRBV7-2
CDR3: CASSFRFASGTYEQYF

D: .
J: TRBJ2-7
V: TRBV9
CDR3: CASSVGPKSGGEQYF

D: TRBD2
J: TRBJ2-1
V: TRBV6-5
CDR3: CASSFTSGKYNEQFF

D: TRBD2
J: TRBJ2-3
V: TRBV7-2
CDR3: CASSILGGSQADTQYF